This entry concerns a single T cell receptor (beta chain). It lacks a known antigen. No much larger clone exists at a distance of one base, and base qualities are not known. Measured from the cysteine to the phenylalanine, the CDR3 is 14 residues long. The read is trimmed to its CDR3 DNA, 42 bases read in frame from base 1. Reading the germline V gene gives CDR1 SGHRS and CDR2 YFSETQ. Trimming takes 3 bases from V and 5 bases from J, and the germline ends sit 14 bases apart. The library was made by PCR. These reads were obtained on an Illumina HiSeq 2500. To normalize quantification of the TCRbeta repertoire, the TCR libraries were built with molecular barcoding that relied on unique molecular identifiers. The public reads were reanalyzed by TCRdb: fastp trimming at Q25, MiXCR alignment, in-frame beta chains only. Rows with a matching CDR3 protein are joined into one entry that keeps the most common DNA and genes. A total of fewer than 700,000 distinct CDR3 sequences appear in this sample, under 25% of them only once. Around an eighth of the sample is in the top ten clones.

The data belong to a study of T-cell reconstitution after alpha-beta-depleted transplantation in children (dated by TCRdb to 2016 to 2017). Looking at the study overall: Using TCR repertoire profiling, the study quantitatively followed how T-cell immune reconstitution unfolded in children after TCRalphabeta/CD19-depleted allogeneic hematopoietic cell transplantation. Results and caveats for the whole study, not just this receptor: The frequencies of hyperexpanded clones fell over the following months, and after one year, T-cell counts and TCRbeta diversity were mostly attributed to newly produced T cells. The apparently early alphabetaT-cell count recovery about two months after transplant was reportedly dependent on only several hundred rapidly expanded clones derived from non-depleted graft cells. In some patients, the high TCRbeta diversity seen at day 60 was put down to recipient T cells and intrathymic progenitors that had survived conditioning.

The label giving this sample's treatment or condition can be read as: allogeneic hematopoietic cell transplantation with graft depleted of TCRalphabeta T cells and CD19 B cells. The children who served as transplant recipients had been given grafts of TCRalphabeta/CD19-depleted allogeneic hematopoietic cells. Here the sequenced sample was PBMCs, mostly from graft donor cells, taken 360 days after TCRalphabeta/CD19-depleted stem cell transplant. This clonotype was sampled from a boy in the first two years of life who had a stem cell transplant for acute myeloid leukemia, so the T cells may come from the graft donor. Recombination connected TRBV5-1 to TRBJ1-1; no D gene can be assigned with confidence. The bases read TGCGCCAGCAGCTCTGGCTGGGGAAGGACTGAAGCTTTCTTT. The resulting protein is CASSSGWGRTEAFF.